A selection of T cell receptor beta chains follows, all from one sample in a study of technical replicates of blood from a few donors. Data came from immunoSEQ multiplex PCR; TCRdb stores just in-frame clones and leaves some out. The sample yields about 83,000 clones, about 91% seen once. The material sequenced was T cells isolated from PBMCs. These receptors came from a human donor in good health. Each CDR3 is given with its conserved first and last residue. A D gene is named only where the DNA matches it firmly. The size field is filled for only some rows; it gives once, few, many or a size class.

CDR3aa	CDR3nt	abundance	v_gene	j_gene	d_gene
CASSERGGASYNEQFF	TGTGCCAGCAGTGAACGCGGGGGGGCCTCCTACAATGAGCAGTTCTTC	.	TRBV6-1	TRBJ2-1	TRBD2
CASSYSQGDDYGYTF	TGTGCCAGCAGTTACTCGCAGGGTGATGACTATGGCTACACCTTC	.	TRBV6-6	TRBJ1-2	.
CASSLFGTSADEQFF	TGTGCCAGCAGCTTGTTCGGGACTAGCGCCGATGAGCAGTTCTTC	.	TRBV5-4	TRBJ2-1	TRBD2
CASSYPGQPQHF	TGTGCCAGCAGTTACCCGGGTCAGCCCCAGCATTTT	.	TRBV6-5	TRBJ1-5	.
CASSFMTGRDTEAFF	TGTGCCAGCAGCTTTATGACAGGCCGAGACACTGAAGCTTTCTTT	.	TRBV7-6	TRBJ1-1	.
CASSQGGGRVALPGNTIYF	TGTGCCAGCAGCCAAGGCGGGGGGAGGGTGGCCTTGCCTGGAAACACCATATATTTT	.	TRBV4-2	TRBJ1-3	.
CASSEGLTLRSNTEAFF	TGTGCCAGCAGTGAAGGTCTAACGCTAAGGAGCAACACTGAAGCTTTCTTT	.	TRBV6-1	TRBJ1-1	.
CAWVRDRPNYGYTF	TGTGCCTGGGTCCGGGACAGACCTAACTATGGCTACACCTTC	.	TRBV30	TRBJ1-2	TRBD1
CASEGGGETQYF	TGTGCCAGCGAAGGGGGTGGGGAGACCCAGTACTTC	.	TRBV2	TRBJ2-5	.
CASSLQGAGNYGYTF	TGTGCCAGTAGTTTACAGGGGGCAGGAAACTATGGCTACACCTTC	.	TRBV19	TRBJ1-2	TRBD1
CASSFSLVDGYTF	TGTGCCAGCAGCTTCTCATTAGTGGATGGCTACACCTTC	.	TRBV9	TRBJ1-2	.
CASSSITGGEDQPQHF	TGTGCCAGCAGTTCCATTACAGGGGGTGAGGATCAGCCCCAGCATTTT	.	TRBV28	TRBJ1-5	TRBD1
CASSLDGLYGYTF	TGTGCCAGCAGCTTGGATGGACTTTACGGCTACACCTTC	.	TRBV5-4	TRBJ1-2	.
CASREKSGLAYNEQFF	TGTGCCAGCAGGGAGAAGAGCGGGTTGGCCTACAATGAGCAGTTCTTC	.	TRBV2	TRBJ2-1	.
CASSQDNAAGRHTEAFF	TGTGCCAGCAGCCAAGATAATGCCGCGGGGAGACACACTGAAGCTTTCTTT	.	TRBV4-2	TRBJ1-1	.
CVRSLQNTEAFF	TGTGTCAGAAGCTTACAGAACACTGAAGCTTTCTTT	.	TRBV7-5	TRBJ1-1	.
CASSYGGLAGVGELFF	TGTGCCAGCAGTTACGGGGGACTAGCGGGAGTCGGGGAGCTGTTTTTT	.	TRBV6-6	TRBJ2-2	TRBD2
CASRDRGRKNTEAFF	TGTGCCAGCAGGGACAGGGGGCGAAAGAACACTGAAGCTTTCTTT	.	TRBV2	TRBJ1-1	TRBD1
CASSWQGAQTEAFF	TGTGCCAGCAGCTGGCAGGGGGCGCAGACTGAAGCTTTCTTT	.	TRBV11-2	TRBJ1-1	TRBD1
CASTAEKGTGVNYGYTF	TGTGCCAGTACTGCGGAGAAGGGGACAGGGGTTAACTATGGCTACACCTTC	.	TRBV19	TRBJ1-2	TRBD1
CASSLGGDSNQPQHF	TGTGCCAGCAGTTTGGGGGGAGATAGCAATCAGCCCCAGCATTTT	.	TRBV28	TRBJ1-5	.
CASSKWPTDTQYF	TGTGCCAGCAGCAAATGGCCGACAGATACGCAGTATTTT	.	TRBV28	TRBJ2-3	.
CASSLRTVQETQYF	TGTGCCAGCTCACTCCGGACAGTTCAAGAGACCCAGTACTTC	.	TRBV18	TRBJ2-5	.
CASSPPGRTTQYF	TGTGCCAGCAGTCCCCCCGGGAGAACTACGCAGTATTTT	.	TRBV27	TRBJ2-3	.
CASAHRGLGTNEKLFF	TGTGCTAGTGCTCACAGGGGGCTTGGGACTAATGAAAAACTGTTTTTT	.	TRBV12-5	TRBJ1-4	TRBD1
CASSFVNNRGDIQYF	TGTGCCAGCAGCTTCGTAAATAACAGGGGTGACATTCAGTACTTC	.	TRBV7-2	TRBJ2-4	TRBD1
CASSIGQGAGETQYF	TGTGCCAGCAGCATCGGACAGGGGGCGGGAGAGACCCAGTACTTC	.	TRBV9	TRBJ2-5	TRBD1
CASSSPRQKWEPQHF	TGTGCCAGTAGTAGTCCGAGACAGAAATGGGAGCCCCAGCATTTT	.	TRBV19	TRBJ1-5	.
CAWQHNTEAFF	TGTGCCTGGCAACATAACACTGAAGCTTTCTTT	few	TRBV30	TRBJ1-1	.
CASRKQGMNTEAFF	TGTGCCAGTAGGAAACAGGGCATGAACACTGAAGCTTTCTTT	.	TRBV19	TRBJ1-1	.
CASSYSSSGNNEQFF	TGTGCCAGCAGTTACTCCTCTAGCGGGAACAATGAGCAGTTCTTC	.	TRBV6-6	TRBJ2-1	TRBD2
CASSPWGERAQETQYF	TGTGCCAGCAGCCCTTGGGGAGAACGGGCCCAAGAGACCCAGTACTTC	.	TRBV7-6	TRBJ2-5	.
CASSLEGGPIRNEQFF	TGTGCCAGCAGCTTGGAGGGAGGGCCGATTAGGAATGAGCAGTTCTTC	.	TRBV5-6	TRBJ2-1	TRBD2
CASRRGGRTGGSNQPQHF	TGTGCCAGCAGGAGGGGGGGGAGGACAGGGGGGAGCAATCAGCCCCAGCATTTT	.	TRBV28	TRBJ1-5	TRBD1
CATLPGQTNTGELFF	TGTGCCACCCTACCGGGACAGACAAACACCGGGGAGCTGTTTTTT	.	TRBV15	TRBJ2-2	TRBD1
CASSAYRSGGQETQYF	TGTGCCAGCAGCGCTTATCGTAGCGGGGGCCAAGAGACCCAGTACTTC	.	TRBV9	TRBJ2-5	TRBD2
CASSQDADRRYEQYF	TGCGCCAGCAGCCAAGATGCCGACAGACGATACGAGCAGTACTTC	.	TRBV4-1	TRBJ2-7	.
CASRHTGGELFF	TGTGCCAGCAGACACACAGGGGGCGAACTGTTTTTT	.	TRBV6-5	TRBJ1-4	TRBD1
CASIHFRKDGLGLAGDEQFF	TGCGCCAGCATCCATTTCAGAAAAGACGGACTTGGCCTAGCGGGAGATGAGCAGTTCTTC	once	TRBV5-1	TRBJ2-1	TRBD2
CASSIREPYEQYF	TGTGCCAGCAGTATCCGGGAGCCGTACGAGCAGTACTTC	.	TRBV6-1	TRBJ2-7	.
CASSLGRATYEQYF	TGTGCCAGCAGCTTAGGCAGGGCCACCTACGAGCAGTACTTC	.	TRBV11-2	TRBJ2-7	.
CASSLSAYEQYF	TGTGCCAGCAGTTTATCGGCCTACGAGCAGTACTTC	.	TRBV28	TRBJ2-7	.
CASSMLSKTGKSGFYEQYF	TGTGCCAGTAGTATGTTATCCAAGACGGGGAAAAGTGGCTTCTACGAGCAGTACTTC	few	TRBV19	TRBJ2-7	.
CASSFRAGTSGRPYEQFF	TGTGCCAGCAGCTTCAGAGCGGGTACTAGCGGGAGGCCCTATGAGCAGTTCTTC	once	TRBV7-9	TRBJ2-1	TRBD2
CASREFSNQPQHF	TGTGCCAGCAGAGAGTTTAGCAATCAGCCCCAGCATTTT	.	TRBV27	TRBJ1-5	.
CASSIGQGSKNTEAFF	TGTGCCAGTAGTATAGGACAGGGGTCAAAGAACACTGAAGCTTTCTTT	.	TRBV19	TRBJ1-1	TRBD1
CASSIPGTEAFF	TGTGCCAGTAGTATTCCTGGGACAGAAGCTTTCTTT	.	TRBV19	TRBJ1-1	.
CASSGRNRDSFYHPFYGYTF	TGTGCCAGCAGTGGCCGAAACAGGGATTCCTTCTACCATCCTTTCTATGGCTACACCTTC	.	TRBV27	TRBJ1-2	.
CASSLWEGYTF	TGTGCCAGCAGTTTATGGGAGGGCTACACCTTC	.	TRBV28	TRBJ1-2	.
CASSPTGTSGNYEQYF	TGTGCCAGTAGTCCCACTGGGACTAGCGGGAATTACGAGCAGTACTTC	.	TRBV19	TRBJ2-7	TRBD2